Each of the 9 T cell receptor beta chains below was sequenced from the same sample in a study of metastatic and nonmetastatic thyroid tumors. TCRdb re-called clones via MiXCR from the PCR reads. The repertoire has some 23,000 clones, about 20% of them found once; the top ten carry roughly 28%. Not a single patient had been given any form of treatment at any point before undergoing thyroid surgery. Sequenced: blood. These receptors all stem from a female donor with papillary thyroid cancer or a benign thyroid nodule (not recorded which). Some clones in this sample may be carry-over from other donors' samples.

This clone turned up a few times. This chain connects TRBV7-9 to TRBJ1-2, with D possibly being TRBD1 (6 bases). Germline assignment: CDR1 SEHNR and CDR2 FQNEAQ (reference sequence). Trimming took off 5 bases at V and 7 bases at J, with 11 bases between the two ends. CDR3 length: 12 amino acids. The CDR3 DNA reads TGTGCCAGCAGCCACAGGGAGGCTGGCTACACCTTC. This encodes CASSHREAGYTF.

This clone was picked up many times. J is TRBJ2-1 and V is TRBV7-2, with TRBD2 matching 14 bases. The CDR3 is 15 amino acids. CDR1 and CDR2 (germline): SGHTA, FQGNSA. Trimming removed 4 bases from V and 8 bases from J; junction bases left unmatched: 4. The CDR3 DNA reads TGTGCCAGCAGCTCGGGACTAGCGGGAGTTTATGAGCAGTTCTTC. Residues: CASSSGLAGVYEQFF.

To note about this clone: A much larger clone differs from this one at a single base, so this may be a read error. The J gene is TRBJ2-7, the V gene TRBV20-1; D is ambiguous. The germline V and J ends were trimmed by 1 base and 2 bases, with 15 bases remaining between them. This CDR3 is built from 15 residues. CDR1 DFQATT and CDR2 SNEGSKA come from the germline V gene (reference sequence). The chain's CDR3 is CSARGIPYSTYEQYF. As DNA, the CDR3 is TGCAGTGCTAGAGGTATTCCTTACAGTACCTACGAGCAGTACTTC.

The V gene is TRBV27, the J gene TRBJ2-1, with 9 bases identical to TRBD2. This CDR3 comprises 15 residues. The germline gives CDR1 MNHEY, CDR2 SMNVEV (reference sequence). V was pared by 5 bases and J by 8 bases, with 10 bases of the junction left unmatched. CDR3 sequence (DNA): TGTGCCAGCAGTCCGACAGCCCCTAGCGGGGATGAGCAGTTCTTC. It encodes CASSPTAPSGDEQFF.

The sample holds a few counts of this clone. This sequence joins TRBV10-3 and TRBJ1-2; no definite D call. The CDR3 has 13 residues. V lost 4 bases and J lost 6, with 12 bases in between. Germline V lookup: CDR1 ENHRY, CDR2 SYGVKD. For the CDR3, the DNA is TGTGCCATCAGTGGGACCCCGGACCATGGCTACACCTTC. It translates to CAISGTPDHGYTF.

Concerning this clone itself: Other nucleotide sequences in the sample specify the same CDR3. The chain uses TRBV11-3 and TRBJ1-1, with D possibly matching TRBD1 (6 bases). Germline-derived CDR1 and CDR2 are SGHNT and YENEEA. Trimming took off 4 bases at V and 1 base at J, with 16 bases between the two ends. This CDR3 region has 16 residues. CDR3 sequence reads: CASSSPGQHWNTEAFF. Written as DNA, the CDR3 is TGTGCCAGCAGCTCTCCTGGACAGCATTGGAACACTGAAGCTTTCTTT.

The CDR3 spells CASSLQGAGYEQYF. CDR3 in DNA: TGCGCCAGCAGCCTCCAGGGAGCTGGTTACGAGCAGTACTTC. V is TRBV5-1 and J is TRBJ2-7; the D gene could be TRBD1 or TRBD2 (5 bases each). V was clipped by 4 bases and J by 4 bases, with 15 bases between them. This CDR3 region has 14 residues. Per germline, CDR1 SGHRS and CDR2 YFSETQ.

This clone came up many times. The chain joins TRBV11-2 to TRBJ2-7; 13 bases align to TRBD2. CDR1 SGHAT and CDR2 FQNNGV come from the germline V gene. Trimming removed 5 bases from V and 4 bases from J; junction bases left unmatched: 5. CDR3 length: 15 residues. The CDR3 region is CASSRRTSGGYEQYF. CDR3 nucleotide sequence: TGTGCCAGCAGCCGTCGGACTAGCGGGGGATACGAGCAGTACTTC.

This clone was picked up many times. CDR3 sequence: CASSQQGHYGYTF. As DNA, the CDR3 is TGCGCCAGCAGTCAACAGGGCCACTATGGCTACACCTTC. The V call is TRBV10-2, the J call TRBJ1-2; D possibly corresponds to TRBD1 (6 bases). The germline V gene encodes CDR1 WSHSY and CDR2 SAAADI. The V end was cut by 5 bases, the J end by 3 bases, with 10 bases between. This CDR3 spans 13 amino acids.